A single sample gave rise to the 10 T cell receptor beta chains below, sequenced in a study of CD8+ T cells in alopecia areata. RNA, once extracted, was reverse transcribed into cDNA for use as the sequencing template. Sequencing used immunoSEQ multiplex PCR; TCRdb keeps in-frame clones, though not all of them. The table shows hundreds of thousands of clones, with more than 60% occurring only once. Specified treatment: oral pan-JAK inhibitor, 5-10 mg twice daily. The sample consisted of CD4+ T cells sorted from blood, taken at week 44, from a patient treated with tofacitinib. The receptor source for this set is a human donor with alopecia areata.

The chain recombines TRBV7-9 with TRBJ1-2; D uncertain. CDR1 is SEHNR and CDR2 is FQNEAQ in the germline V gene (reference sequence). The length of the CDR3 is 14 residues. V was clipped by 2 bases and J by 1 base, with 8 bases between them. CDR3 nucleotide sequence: TGTGCCAGCAGCTTATCGCAAGTTAACTATGGCTACACCTTC. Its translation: CASSLSQVNYGYTF.

CDR3 nucleotides: TGCAGCGTCGAGTTACAGGGCACACCCTCTGGGGCCAACGTCCTGACTTTC. It codes for CSVELQGTPSGANVLTF. The V call is TRBV29-1, the J call TRBJ2-6; D perhaps matches TRBD1 (6 bases). The CDR3 runs 17 residues. From germline, CDR1 is SQVTM and CDR2 ANQGSEA. V was shortened by 6 bases and J by 0 bases, with 18 bases between the two germline ends.

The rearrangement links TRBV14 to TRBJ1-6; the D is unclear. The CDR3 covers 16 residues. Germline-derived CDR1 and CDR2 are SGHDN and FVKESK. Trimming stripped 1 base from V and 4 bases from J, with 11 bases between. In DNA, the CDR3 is TGTGCCAGCAGCCAAGCGGTCATGGCGTATAATTCACCCCTCCACTTT. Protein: CASSQAVMAYNSPLHF. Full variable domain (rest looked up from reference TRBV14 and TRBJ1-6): EAGVTQFPSHSVIEKGQTVTLRCDPISGHDNLYWYRRVMGKEIKFLLHFVKESKQDESGMPNNRFLAERTGGTYSTLKVQPAELEDSGVYFCASSQAVMAYNSPLHFGNGTRLTVT.

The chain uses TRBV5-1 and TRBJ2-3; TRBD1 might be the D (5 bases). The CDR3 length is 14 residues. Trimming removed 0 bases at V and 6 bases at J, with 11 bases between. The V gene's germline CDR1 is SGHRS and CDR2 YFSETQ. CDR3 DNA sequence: TGCGCCAGCAGCTTGGAAGGGGTTGGGGATACGCAGTATTTT. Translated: CASSLEGVGDTQYF.

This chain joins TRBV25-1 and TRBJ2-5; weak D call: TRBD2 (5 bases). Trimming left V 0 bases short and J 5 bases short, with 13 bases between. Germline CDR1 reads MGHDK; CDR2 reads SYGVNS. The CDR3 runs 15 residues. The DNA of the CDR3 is TGTGCCAGCAGTGAATATGGAGGATATGGGGAGACCCAGTACTTC. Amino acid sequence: CASSEYGGYGETQYF.

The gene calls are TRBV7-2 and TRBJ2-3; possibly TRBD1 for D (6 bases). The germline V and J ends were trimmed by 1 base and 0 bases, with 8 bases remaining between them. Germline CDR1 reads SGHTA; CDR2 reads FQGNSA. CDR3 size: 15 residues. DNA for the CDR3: TGTGCCAGCAGCTTAGGGGGGCCTAGCACAGATACGCAGTATTTT. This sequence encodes CASSLGGPSTDTQYF.

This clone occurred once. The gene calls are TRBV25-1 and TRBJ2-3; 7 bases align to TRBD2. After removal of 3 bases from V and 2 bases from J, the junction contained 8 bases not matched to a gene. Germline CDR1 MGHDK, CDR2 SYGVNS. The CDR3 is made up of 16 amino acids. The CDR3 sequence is CASSEQPGLTTDTQYF. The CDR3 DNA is TGTGCCAGCAGTGAGCAACCGGGACTAACCACAGATACGCAGTATTTT.

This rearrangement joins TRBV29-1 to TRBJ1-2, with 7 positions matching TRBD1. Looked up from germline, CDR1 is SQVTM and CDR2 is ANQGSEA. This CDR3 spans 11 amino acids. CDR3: CRADRDYGYTF. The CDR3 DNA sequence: TGCAGAGCTGACAGGGACTATGGCTACACCTTC.

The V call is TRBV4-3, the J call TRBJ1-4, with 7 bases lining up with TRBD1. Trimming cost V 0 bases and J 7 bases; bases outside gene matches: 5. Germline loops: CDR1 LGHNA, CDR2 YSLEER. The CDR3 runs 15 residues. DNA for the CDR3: TGCGCCAGCAGCCAAGATGGGGGACAGTTTGAAAAACTGTTTTTT. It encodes CASSQDGGQFEKLFF.

This chain's CDR3 is CASSPTGIDEQFF. CDR3 DNA: TGTGCCAGCAGCCCGACAGGTATCGATGAGCAGTTCTTC. This chain links TRBV7-3 with TRBJ2-1; weak D call: TRBD1 (6 bases). CDR3 length: 13 residues. Between the trimmed V and J ends, which lost 5 bases and 8 bases, there was a span of 13 bases. Germline loops: CDR1 SGHTA, CDR2 FQGTGA.